The clone carrying this T cell receptor (beta chain) was seen repeatedly, ten times or more. The antigen remains undetermined. The sample belongs to a study of T cells in Graves' hyperthyroidism and ophthalmopathy. Study-wide results and limits: Ophthalmopathy and stable hyperthyroidism were separated by a 13 V-J model. The model foresaw ophthalmopathy a median about 6.1 months prior to onset. Blood samples included most of the expanded thyroid clonotypes exceeding 0.001.

TCR beta CDR3 regions were amplified from RNA. HTBI primers were the set used in a first-round RT-PCR of the TCR CDR3. MiXCR, run by TCRdb on the multiplex PCR reads, gives a single entry per CDR3 protein. This table has about 350,000 distinct CDR3 sequences, 15% to 20% appearing once. Patients aged 18 to 65 had newly diagnosed hyperthyroidism of under 2 months' duration. The CDR3 consists of 18 residues. Germline V lookup: CDR1 LGHDT, CDR2 YNNKEL (reference sequence). V shed 2 bases and J 3 bases; nucleotides not matched to a gene: 14. The chain combines TRBV3-1 with TRBJ2-3, with 7 bases lining up with TRBD2. The clonotype was recovered from a woman in her 30s with Graves' hyperthyroidism that later progressed to Graves' ophthalmopathy. Sequencing was done on a sample of blood. CDR3: CASSQPLGRAGTTDTQYF. CDR3 DNA: TGTGCCAGCAGCCAACCCCTGGGCCGAGCGGGGACTACAGATACGCAGTATTTT.